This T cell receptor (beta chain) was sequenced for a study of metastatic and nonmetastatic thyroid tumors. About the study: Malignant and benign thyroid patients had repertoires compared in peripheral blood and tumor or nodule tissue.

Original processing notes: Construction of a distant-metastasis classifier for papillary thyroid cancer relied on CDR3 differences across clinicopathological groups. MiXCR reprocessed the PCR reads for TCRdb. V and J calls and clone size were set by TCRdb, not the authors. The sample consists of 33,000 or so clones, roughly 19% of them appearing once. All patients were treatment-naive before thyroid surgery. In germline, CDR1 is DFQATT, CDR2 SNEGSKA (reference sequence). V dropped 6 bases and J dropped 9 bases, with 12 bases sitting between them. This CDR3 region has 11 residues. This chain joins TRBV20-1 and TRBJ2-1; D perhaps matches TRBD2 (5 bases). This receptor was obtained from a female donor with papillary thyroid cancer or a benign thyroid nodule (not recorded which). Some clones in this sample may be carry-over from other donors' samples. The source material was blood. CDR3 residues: CSAKRAREQFF. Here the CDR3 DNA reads TGCAGTGCCAAGAGGGCCCGTGAGCAGTTCTTC.